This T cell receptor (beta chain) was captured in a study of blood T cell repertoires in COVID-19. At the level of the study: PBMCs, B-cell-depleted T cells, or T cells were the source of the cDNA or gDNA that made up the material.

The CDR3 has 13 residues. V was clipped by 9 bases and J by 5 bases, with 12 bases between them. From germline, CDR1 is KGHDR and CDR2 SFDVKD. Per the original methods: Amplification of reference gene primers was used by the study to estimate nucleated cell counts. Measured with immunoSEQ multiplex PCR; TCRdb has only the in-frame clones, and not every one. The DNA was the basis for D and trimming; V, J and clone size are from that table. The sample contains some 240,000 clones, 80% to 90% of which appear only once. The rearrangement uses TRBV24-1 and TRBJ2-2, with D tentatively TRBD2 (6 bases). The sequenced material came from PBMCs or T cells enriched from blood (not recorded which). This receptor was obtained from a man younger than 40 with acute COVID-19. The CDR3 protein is CATRRTKTGELFF. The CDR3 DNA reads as TGTGCCACCCGGAGGACTAAGACCGGGGAGCTGTTTTTT.